This entry lists 5 T cell receptor beta chains sequenced from one sample in a study of molecular identifiers for immune sequencing clone quantification. TCRdb re-called the PCR reads with MiXCR, one entry per CDR3 protein. The table shows hundreds of thousands of distinct CDR3 sequences, with roughly 23% occurring only once. The sample comprised naive CD8+ T cells from blood, with Jurkat cell RNA spiked in. This sample's subset: FACS-sorted CD8+CD4-CCR7+CD45RA+ naive T cells. These TCRs come from a human donor in good health. Some libraries in this study had Jurkat cell RNA spiked in.

Regarding this clonotype: A much bigger clone sits one base away, suggesting this may be a read error. The chain links TRBV28 to TRBJ2-3; the match to TRBD2 covers 12 bases. CDR3 length: 19 amino acids. Germline CDR1 and CDR2: MDHEN and SYDVKM. After removal of 4 bases from V and 4 bases from J, the junction contained 15 bases not matched to a gene. CDR3 in amino acids: CASSSLLLQTSGRSDTQYF. As DNA, the CDR3 is TGTGCCAGCAGTTCCCTTCTTCTTCAAACTAGCGGGAGGTCAGATACGCAGTATTTT.

This clonotype was recorded at least ten times. The gene calls are TRBV28 and TRBJ1-6, with D perhaps TRBD1 (5 bases). The germline V and J ends were trimmed by 1 base and 4 bases, with 14 bases remaining between them. This CDR3 region has 17 residues. Germline values: CDR1 MDHEN, CDR2 SYDVKM. CDR3 nucleotides: TGTGCCAGCAGTTTATTTGTAGGGACCATGTATAATTCACCCCTCCACTTT. It translates to CASSLFVGTMYNSPLHF.

On this clonotype: This sequence may be a read error, since a much larger clone differs from it by one base. V gene TRBV4-1 combines with J gene TRBJ2-1, with D perhaps TRBD1 (6 bases). From germline, CDR1 is MGHRA and CDR2 YSYEKL. The CDR3 contains 16 residues. Trimming left V 2 bases short and J 7 bases short, with 18 bases between. This CDR3 reads CASSQNRDQLSNEQFF. Written as DNA, the CDR3 is TGCGCCAGCAGCCAAAACAGGGATCAGCTGTCGAATGAGCAGTTCTTC.

This clonotype came up a few times. The chain has TRBV29-1 and TRBJ2-1, with 12 positions matching TRBD2. V trimming: 3 bases; J trimming: 7 bases; junction bases outside the gene matches: 7. The CDR3 is 15 amino acids. The germline V gene encodes CDR1 SQVTM and CDR2 ANQGSEA. The CDR3 DNA follows: TGCAGCGTTGACCTCGCTAGCGGGAGGGGAAATGAGCAGTTCTTC. It encodes CSVDLASGRGNEQFF.

This clonotype occurred many times. The chain couples TRBV29-1 to TRBJ2-2, with 10 bases aligning to TRBD1. From germline, CDR1 is SQVTM and CDR2 ANQGSEA. J lost 3 bases, V lost 2 bases, and 9 bases had no gene match. The length of the CDR3 is 17 residues. The CDR3: CSVELRDRGHHTGELFF. The CDR3 DNA reads as TGCAGCGTTGAATTGCGGGACAGGGGCCATCACACCGGGGAGCTGTTTTTT.